These T cell receptor beta chains were read from a single sample in a study of T cells in narcolepsy. TCRdb's copy holds only in-frame clones and misses some; the assay was immunoSEQ multiplex PCR. The sample carries roughly 35,000 clones, 65% to 85% recorded once. The sequencing sample was made of memory (CD45RA-) CD4+ T cells from blood. The origin of the receptors is a human donor in good health. The CDR3 runs from the conserved cysteine through the conserved F or W. A D gene is named only where the DNA matches it firmly. Clone size is given for some rows only: seen once, a few or many times, or a class if the clone is expanded.

v_call,clone_size,d_call,j_call,cdr3_nt,cdr3_aa
TRBV9,-,TRBD1,TRBJ1-3,TGTGCCAGCAGCCCCCCTTTCGACAGGGGGCGAGCCACCATATATTTT,CASSPPFDRGRATIYF
TRBV12-5,-,-,TRBJ2-1,TGTGCTAGTGGCTCGGACAGCTACAATGAGCAGTTCTTC,CASGSDSYNEQFF
TRBV7-9,few,TRBD2,TRBJ2-3,TGTGCCAGCAGCTTAGGGGCTAGCGGAGGCACAGATACGCAGTATTTT,CASSLGASGGTDTQYF
TRBV6-5,-,TRBD1,TRBJ2-7,TGTGCCAGCAGTTCGACAGGGGGTAGCTACGAGCAGTACTTC,CASSSTGGSYEQYF
TRBV7-2,-,-,TRBJ2-7,TGTGCCAGCAGCTCCGGTGGGGCCCACTACGAGCAGTACTTC,CASSSGGAHYEQYF
TRBV5-4,-,-,TRBJ2-7,TGTGCCGTCCGGCGGGAAAACTACGAGCAGTACTTC,CAVRRENYEQYF
TRBV6-1,-,-,TRBJ1-3,TGTGCCAGCAGTGATGGGAACCGGGGGGGCGGAAACACCATATATTTT,CASSDGNRGGGNTIYF
TRBV5-4,-,-,TRBJ1-5,TGTGCCAGCAGCTTTCGGCAGGGAGGGAATCAGCCCCAGCATTTT,CASSFRQGGNQPQHF
TRBV19,few,-,TRBJ1-1,TGTGCCAGTAGGTTCCAGTGGAACACTGAAGCTTTCTTT,CASRFQWNTEAFF
TRBV7-2,once,TRBD2,TRBJ2-3,TGTGCCAGCAGCTTAGTGGGTCGAGCGGGGGGCACAGATACGCAGTATTTT,CASSLVGRAGGTDTQYF
TRBV7-3,-,TRBD1,TRBJ2-1,TGTGCCAGCAGCTTACGTCCGGGACAGGGGTACAATGAGCAGTTCTTC,CASSLRPGQGYNEQFF
TRBV10-1,-,-,TRBJ2-4,TGCGCCAGCCGGGGGGCCGCCAAAAACATTCAGTACTTC,CASRGAAKNIQYF
TRBV30,-,TRBD1,TRBJ2-1,TGTGCCTGGAGTGCGGACAGGGTCGTCGATGAGCAGTTCTTC,CAWSADRVVDEQFF
TRBV7-2,-,-,TRBJ1-2,TGTGCCAGCAGCCAACGGAACTATGGCTACACCTTC,CASSQRNYGYTF
TRBV11-3,-,-,TRBJ2-1,TGTGCCAGCGGTCCTGCTAATGAGCAGTTCTTC,CASGPANEQFF
TRBV28,-,-,TRBJ2-7,TGTGCCAGCAGTGCCGTGGGGTGGGACGAGCAGTACTTC,CASSAVGWDEQYF
TRBV5-1,-,-,TRBJ2-7,TGCGCCAGCAGCCGGGATCAGGGGACCTACGAGCAGTACTTC,CASSRDQGTYEQYF
TRBV7-9,-,-,TRBJ2-3,TGTGCCAGCAGCCCCGGGACTTCCACCAACACAGATACGCAGTATTTT,CASSPGTSTNTDTQYF
TRBV6-5,-,-,TRBJ2-3,TGTGCCAGCAGTTATAGGGGGGGCGGCACAGATACGCAGTATTTT,CASSYRGGGTDTQYF
TRBV7-9,-,-,TRBJ2-2,TGTGCCAGCGCCAGACTGACCGCGAACACCGGGGAGCTGTTTTTT,CASARLTANTGELFF
TRBV5-1,-,-,TRBJ1-6,TGCGCCAGCAGCTTGGCTGCCGAATCTCCGGGGGCGCCCCTCCACTTT,CASSLAAESPGAPLHF
TRBV9,-,-,TRBJ2-7,TGTGCCAGCAGCCCGGGGATTGACCCTTCCTACGAGCAGTACTTC,CASSPGIDPSYEQYF
TRBV30,-,-,TRBJ2-5,TGTGCCTGGAGTCAAGGGGGACTGACGCAAGAGACCCAGTACTTC,CAWSQGGLTQETQYF
TRBV5-6,-,TRBD1,TRBJ1-2,TGTGCCAGCAGCCCCCAGGGGGCCGCGATCTATGGCTACACCTTC,CASSPQGAAIYGYTF
TRBV6-5,-,-,TRBJ2-3,TGTGCCAGCAGTGGTTGGCCGACTAGCACAGATACGCAGTATTTT,CASSGWPTSTDTQYF
TRBV11-3,-,-,TRBJ2-7,TGTGCCAGACAGGGTAACTCCTACGAGCAGTACTTC,CARQGNSYEQYF
TRBV10-3,-,TRBD1,TRBJ2-7,TGTGCCGTCACACCCGGACAGGGATCCTACGAGCAGTACTTC,CAVTPGQGSYEQYF
TRBV19,few,TRBD1,TRBJ1-5,TGTGCCAGTAGTATAGGTAGGGACAGGAGAAATCAGCCCCAGCATTTT,CASSIGRDRRNQPQHF
TRBV6-1,few,-,TRBJ2-7,TGTGCCAGTTCAGTTTGGCAGGCCTACGAGCAGTACTTC,CASSVWQAYEQYF
TRBV4-3,-,-,TRBJ1-3,TGCGCCAGCAGCCAAGGGCAGGGGACTGGAAACACCATATATTTT,CASSQGQGTGNTIYF
TRBV19,-,TRBD2,TRBJ2-2,TGTGCCAGTACCCTCGGACTAGTAGCCGGGGAGCTGTTTTTT,CASTLGLVAGELFF
TRBV5-3,once,-,TRBJ2-1,TGTGCCAGAAGCTTGCGGACTCCCGAAAGCTCCTACAATGAGCAGTTCTTC,CARSLRTPESSYNEQFF
TRBV7-9,-,-,TRBJ1-2,TGTGCCAGCAGCCCGCCCGGGTCCTATGGCTACACCTTC,CASSPPGSYGYTF
TRBV18,few,-,TRBJ2-5,TGTGCCAGCTCACCCAACAGGGTTAATCAAGAGACCCAGTACTTC,CASSPNRVNQETQYF
TRBV28,-,TRBD2,TRBJ2-7,TGTGCCAGCAGTCTGGCGGGGGGCGTCAATTCCTACGAGCAGTACTTC,CASSLAGGVNSYEQYF
TRBV7-3,-,TRBD2,TRBJ2-5,TGTGCCAGCAGCTCTGGACTAGCGGGGGGAGAGACCCAGTACTTC,CASSSGLAGGETQYF
TRBV9,-,TRBD2,TRBJ2-1,TGTGCCAGCAGCGTGAGCCAGGGGACTAGCGGATACAATGAGCAGTTCTTC,CASSVSQGTSGYNEQFF
TRBV25-1,-,-,TRBJ1-1,TGTGCCAGCAGTGAATCATCGACAGGGAACACTGAAGCTTTCTTT,CASSESSTGNTEAFF
TRBV19,-,TRBD1,TRBJ2-7,TGTGCCAGTAGTACCCTCTTCAGGGGGCCGCGCGAGCAGTACTTC,CASSTLFRGPREQYF
TRBV10-3,-,-,TRBJ2-5,TGTGCCATCAGTGAGCCCCAGGGTGAAAAGACCCAGTACTTC,CAISEPQGEKTQYF
TRBV10-3,-,TRBD1,TRBJ2-3,TGTGCCATCAGACAGGGGGCTGGTACAGATACGCAGTATTTT,CAIRQGAGTDTQYF
TRBV7-8,-,-,TRBJ2-4,TGTGCCAGCAGCTTAGAGGAAATAGCGATGATCAAAAACATTCAGTACTTC,CASSLEEIAMIKNIQYF
TRBV9,-,TRBD2,TRBJ2-6,TGTGCCAGCAGCGTCGGAGAGGGAGGGTCTGGGGCCAACGTCCTGACTTTC,CASSVGEGGSGANVLTF
TRBV10-3,-,TRBD2,TRBJ2-5,TGTGCCATCCGCTACGCGGGGGGGCCCGGGGAGACCCAGTACTTC,CAIRYAGGPGETQYF
TRBV19,-,TRBD1,TRBJ2-3,TGTGCCAGCCGGGACAGGGGTACTAGCACAGATACGCAGTATTTT,CASRDRGTSTDTQYF
TRBV27,few,-,TRBJ1-4,TGTGCCAGCTCCTATTCAAGCTCGGGGGAAAAACTGTTTTTT,CASSYSSSGEKLFF
TRBV5-1,-,-,TRBJ2-7,TGCGCCAGCAACCCAGGGGCAGATTCCTACGAGCAGTACTTC,CASNPGADSYEQYF